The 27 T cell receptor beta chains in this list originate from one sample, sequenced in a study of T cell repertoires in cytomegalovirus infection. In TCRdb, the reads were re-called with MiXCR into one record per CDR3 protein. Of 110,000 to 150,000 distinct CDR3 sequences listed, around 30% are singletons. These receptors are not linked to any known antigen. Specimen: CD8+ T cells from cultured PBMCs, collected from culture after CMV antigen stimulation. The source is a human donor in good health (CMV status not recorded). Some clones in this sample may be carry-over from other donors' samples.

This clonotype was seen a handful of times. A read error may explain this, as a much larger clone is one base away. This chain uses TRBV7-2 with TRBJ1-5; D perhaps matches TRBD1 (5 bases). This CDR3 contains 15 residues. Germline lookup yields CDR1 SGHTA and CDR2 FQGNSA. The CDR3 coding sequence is TGTGCCAGCGGCTTATGGGGCGGAGGCAATCAGCCCCAGCATTTT. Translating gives CASGLWGGGNQPQHF.

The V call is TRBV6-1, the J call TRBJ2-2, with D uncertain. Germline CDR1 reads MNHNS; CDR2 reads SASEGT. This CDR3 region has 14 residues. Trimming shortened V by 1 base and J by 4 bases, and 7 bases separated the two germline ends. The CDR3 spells CASSEGALTGELFF. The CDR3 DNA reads TGTGCCAGCAGTGAAGGGGCACTCACCGGGGAGCTGTTTTTT.

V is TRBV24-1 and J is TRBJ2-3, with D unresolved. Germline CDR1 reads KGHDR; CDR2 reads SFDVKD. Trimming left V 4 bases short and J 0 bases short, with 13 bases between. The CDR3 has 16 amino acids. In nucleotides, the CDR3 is TGTGCCACCAGTGACCGCCAGACGGCTAGCACAGATACGCAGTATTTT. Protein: CATSDRQTASTDTQYF.

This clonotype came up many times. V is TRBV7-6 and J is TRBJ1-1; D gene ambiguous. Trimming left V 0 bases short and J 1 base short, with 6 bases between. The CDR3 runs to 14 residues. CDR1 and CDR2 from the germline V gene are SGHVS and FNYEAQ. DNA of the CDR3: TGTGCCAGCAGCTTAGCAGGAACGAACACTGAAGCTTTCTTT. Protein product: CASSLAGTNTEAFF.

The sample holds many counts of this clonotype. The CDR3 DNA reads as TGTGCCAGCAGCTTTTTGGCCTACGAGCAGTACTTC. It translates to CASSFLAYEQYF. J is TRBJ2-7 and V is TRBV12-3 or TRBV12-4; D gene uncertain. The V end lost 6 bases, the J end lost 2 bases, and 8 bases lay between the germline ends. CDR3 length equals 12 residues.

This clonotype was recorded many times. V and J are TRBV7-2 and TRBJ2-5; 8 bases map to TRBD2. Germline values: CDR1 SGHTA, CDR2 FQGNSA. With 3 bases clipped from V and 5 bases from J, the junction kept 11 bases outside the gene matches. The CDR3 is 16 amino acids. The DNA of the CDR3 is TGTGCCAGCAGCTTGGTTAGCGGGGCGGCTCTCGAGACCCAGTACTTC. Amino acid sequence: CASSLVSGAALETQYF.

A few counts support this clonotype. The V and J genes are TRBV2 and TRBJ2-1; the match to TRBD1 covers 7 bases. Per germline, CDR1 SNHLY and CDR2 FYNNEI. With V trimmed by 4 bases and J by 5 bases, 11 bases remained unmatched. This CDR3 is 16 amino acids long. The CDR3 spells CASSVAGGRDNNEQFF. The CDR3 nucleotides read TGTGCCAGCAGTGTGGCAGGGGGTAGAGACAACAATGAGCAGTTCTTC.

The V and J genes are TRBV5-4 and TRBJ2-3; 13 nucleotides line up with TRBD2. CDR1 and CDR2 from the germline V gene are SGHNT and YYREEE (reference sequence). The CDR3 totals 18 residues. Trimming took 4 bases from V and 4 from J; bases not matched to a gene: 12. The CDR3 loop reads CASSEPLLAGGVSDTQYF. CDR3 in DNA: TGTGCCAGCAGCGAGCCTTTACTAGCGGGGGGGGTGTCAGATACGCAGTATTTT.

In DNA form, the CDR3 reads TGTGCCAGCAGCCAATACGGAGAGGCGGGGGGGCCGCACAATGAGCAGTTCTTC. Translating it yields CASSQYGEAGGPHNEQFF. This sequence joins TRBV7-2 and TRBJ2-1; TRBD2 matches 9 bases. Losses at the gene ends were 5 bases for V and 5 bases for J; bases not matched to a gene: 16. The CDR3 contains 18 residues. In germline, CDR1 is SGHTA, CDR2 FQGNSA.

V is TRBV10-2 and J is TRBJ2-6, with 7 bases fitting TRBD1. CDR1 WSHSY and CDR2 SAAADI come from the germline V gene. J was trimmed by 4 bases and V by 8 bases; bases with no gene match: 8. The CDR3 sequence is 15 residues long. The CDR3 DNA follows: TGCGCCAGCTGGGACAGCGCCAACGGGGCCAACGTCCTGACTTTC. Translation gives CASWDSANGANVLTF.

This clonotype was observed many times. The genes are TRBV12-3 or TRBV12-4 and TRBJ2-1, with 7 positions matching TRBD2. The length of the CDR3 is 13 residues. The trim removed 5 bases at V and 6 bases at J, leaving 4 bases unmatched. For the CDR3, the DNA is TGTGCCAGCAGTCTGGGAGGGATCAATGAGCAGTTCTTC. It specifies CASSLGGINEQFF.

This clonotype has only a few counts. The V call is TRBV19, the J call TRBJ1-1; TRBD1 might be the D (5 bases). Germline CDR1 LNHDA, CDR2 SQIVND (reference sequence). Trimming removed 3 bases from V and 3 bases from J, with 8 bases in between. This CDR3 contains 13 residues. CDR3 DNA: TGTGCCAGTAGTATCCGAGGGGACACTGAAGCTTTCTTT. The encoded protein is CASSIRGDTEAFF.

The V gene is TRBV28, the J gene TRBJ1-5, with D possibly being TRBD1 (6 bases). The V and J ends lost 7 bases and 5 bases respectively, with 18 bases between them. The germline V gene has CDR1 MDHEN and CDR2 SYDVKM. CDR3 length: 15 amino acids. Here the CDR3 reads CASNRGQLGYQPQHF. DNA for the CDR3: TGTGCCAGCAACCGAGGACAGTTAGGGTATCAGCCCCAGCATTTT.

The CDR3 loop is CASSEGQGNNYGYTF. The CDR3 nucleotides read TGTGCCAGCAGTGAAGGACAGGGGAATAACTATGGCTACACCTTC. The rearrangement joins TRBV6-1 to TRBJ1-2; 8 bases match TRBD1. CDR3 size: 15 residues. V lost 1 base and J lost 1; bases outside the gene matches: 2. Looked up from germline, CDR1 is MNHNS and CDR2 is SASEGT.

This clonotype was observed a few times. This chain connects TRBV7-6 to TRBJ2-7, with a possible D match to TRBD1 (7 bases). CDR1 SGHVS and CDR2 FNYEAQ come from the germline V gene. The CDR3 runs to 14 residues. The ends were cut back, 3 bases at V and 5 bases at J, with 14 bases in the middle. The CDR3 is CASSFGGRGNEQYF. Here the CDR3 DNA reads TGTGCCAGCAGCTTCGGGGGCAGGGGGAACGAGCAGTACTTC.

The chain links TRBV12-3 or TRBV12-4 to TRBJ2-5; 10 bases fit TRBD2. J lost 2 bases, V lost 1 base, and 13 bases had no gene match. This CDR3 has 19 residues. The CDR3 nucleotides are TGTGCCAGCAGTTTAGAGGTGCTAGCGGGAGAGGGAACTCAAGAGACCCAGTACTTC. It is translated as CASSLEVLAGEGTQETQYF.

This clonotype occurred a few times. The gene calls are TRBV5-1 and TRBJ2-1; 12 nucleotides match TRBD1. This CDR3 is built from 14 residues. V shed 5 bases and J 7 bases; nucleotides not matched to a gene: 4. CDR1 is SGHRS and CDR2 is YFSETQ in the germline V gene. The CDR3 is CASRGTGGMNEQFF. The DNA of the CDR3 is TGCGCCAGCAGAGGGACAGGGGGCATGAATGAGCAGTTCTTC.

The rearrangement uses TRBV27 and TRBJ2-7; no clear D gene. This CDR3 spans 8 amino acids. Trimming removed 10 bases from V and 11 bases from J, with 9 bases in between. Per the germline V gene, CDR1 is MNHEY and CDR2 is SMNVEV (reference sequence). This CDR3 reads CATTKKYF. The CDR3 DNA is TGTGCCACAACGAAAAAGTACTTC.

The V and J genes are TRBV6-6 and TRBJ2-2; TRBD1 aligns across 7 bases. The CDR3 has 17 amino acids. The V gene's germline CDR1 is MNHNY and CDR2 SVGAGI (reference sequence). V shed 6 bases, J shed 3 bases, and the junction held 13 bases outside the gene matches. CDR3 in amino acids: CASRGPTGVADTGELFF. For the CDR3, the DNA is TGTGCCAGCAGAGGTCCAACAGGGGTGGCCGACACCGGGGAGCTGTTTTTT.

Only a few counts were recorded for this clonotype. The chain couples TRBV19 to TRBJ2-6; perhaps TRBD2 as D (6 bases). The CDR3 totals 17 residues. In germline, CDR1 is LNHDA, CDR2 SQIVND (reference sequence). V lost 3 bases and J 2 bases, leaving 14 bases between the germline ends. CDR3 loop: CASSIGTGGTGANVLTF. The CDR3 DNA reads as TGTGCCAGTAGTATTGGGACTGGGGGTACTGGGGCCAACGTCCTGACTTTC. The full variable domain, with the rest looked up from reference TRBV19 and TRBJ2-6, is DGGITQSPKYLFRKEGQNVTLSCEQNLNHDAMYWYRQDPGQGLRLIYYSQIVNDFQKGDIAEGYSVSREKKESFPLTVTSAQKNPTAFYLCASSIGTGGTGANVLTFGAGSRLTVL.

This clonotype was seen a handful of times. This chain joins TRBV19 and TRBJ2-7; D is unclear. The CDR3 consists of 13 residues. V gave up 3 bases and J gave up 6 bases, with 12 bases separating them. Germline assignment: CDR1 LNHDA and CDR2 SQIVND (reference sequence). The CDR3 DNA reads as TGTGCCAGTAGTATGGCTGGGTGGGGCGAGCAGTACTTC. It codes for CASSMAGWGEQYF.

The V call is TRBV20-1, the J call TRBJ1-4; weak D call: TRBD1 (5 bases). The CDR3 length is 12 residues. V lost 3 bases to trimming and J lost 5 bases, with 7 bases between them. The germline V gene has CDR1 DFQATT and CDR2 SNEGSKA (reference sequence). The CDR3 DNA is TGCAGTGCTAGGGGGGAGAATGAAAAACTGTTTTTT. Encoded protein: CSARGENEKLFF.

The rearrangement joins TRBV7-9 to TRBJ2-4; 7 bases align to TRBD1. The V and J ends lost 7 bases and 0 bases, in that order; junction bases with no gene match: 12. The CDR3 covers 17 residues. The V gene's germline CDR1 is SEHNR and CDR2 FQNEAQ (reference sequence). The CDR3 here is CASTLTFQGEAKNIQYF. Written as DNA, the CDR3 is TGTGCCAGCACTTTAACCTTCCAGGGGGAAGCCAAAAACATTCAGTACTTC.

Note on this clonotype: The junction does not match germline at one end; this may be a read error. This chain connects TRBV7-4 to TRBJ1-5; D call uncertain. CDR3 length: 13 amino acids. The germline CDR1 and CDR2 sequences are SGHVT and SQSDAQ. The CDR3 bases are TGTGTCAGCAGCTTAGGAGGTAATCAGCCCCAGCATTTT. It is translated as CVSSLGGNQPQHF.

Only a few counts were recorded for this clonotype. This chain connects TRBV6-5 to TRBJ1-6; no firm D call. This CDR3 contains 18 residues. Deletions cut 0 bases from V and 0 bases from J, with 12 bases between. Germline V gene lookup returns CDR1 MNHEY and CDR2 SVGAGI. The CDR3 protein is CASSYSLPGSSYNSPLHF. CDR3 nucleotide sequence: TGTGCCAGCAGTTACTCCCTCCCTGGGAGCTCCTATAATTCACCCCTCCACTTT.

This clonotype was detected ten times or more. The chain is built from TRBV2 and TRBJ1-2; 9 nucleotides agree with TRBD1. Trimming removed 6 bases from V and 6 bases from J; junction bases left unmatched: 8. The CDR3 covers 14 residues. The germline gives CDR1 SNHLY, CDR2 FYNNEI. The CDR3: CASSLSTGGDGYTF. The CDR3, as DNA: TGTGCCAGCAGCTTATCGACAGGGGGGGATGGCTACACCTTC.

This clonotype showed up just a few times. CDR3 amino acids: CASSLERPANTGELFF. The CDR3 DNA follows: TGTGCCAGCAGTTTAGAGAGACCTGCGAACACCGGGGAGCTGTTTTTT. The V gene is TRBV12-3 or TRBV12-4, the J gene TRBJ2-2; no clear D. The V gene lost 1 base and the J gene lost 0 bases, with 9 bases spanning the gap. This CDR3 is 16 amino acids long.